This T cell receptor beta chain was captured by sequencing in a study of T cell repertoires in cytomegalovirus infection. Overall study results and limits: Across the ex vivo response, the dominant clonotypes were HLA-C-restricted CMV-specific TCR beta clonotypes.

This clonotype was detected ten times or more. Its antigen is as yet unknown. This CDR3 has 11 residues. Per the germline V gene, CDR1 is SGHTA and CDR2 is FQGNSA. V lost 3 bases, J lost 4 bases, and 4 bases lay in between. Using its own MiXCR run on the reads, TCRdb lists one record per CDR3 protein. The repertoire holds fewer than 300,000 distinct CDR3 sequences, with roughly a quarter as singletons. This clonotype was sampled from a human donor in good health (CMV status not recorded). Some clones in this sample may be carry-over from other donors' samples. The sequencing input was PBMCs. The chain carries TRBV7-2 and TRBJ2-7; unclear D gene. The CDR3 DNA sequence: TGTGCCAGCAGCTTGCTTTACGAGCAGTACTTC. This codes for CASSLLYEQYF.